The sequence of this TCR beta chain was determined in a study of blood T cell repertoires in COVID-19 (dated by TCRdb to about 2020). Turning to the overall study: The collaborator samples originated in the United States, Italy and Spain and spanned the acute and convalescent phases of COVID-19. The prospective study material was composed of cDNA or gDNA derived from T cells, B-cell-depleted T cells, or PBMCs. Subjects who had been exposed to COVID-19, were actively infected with it, or had recovered from it provided the deeply sampled blood TCRbeta repertoires that made up the dataset. The repertoires were released in a freely available public database meant as a resource for research on the immune response to SARS-CoV-2. Samples were obtained from the ongoing ImmuneRACE study (first 160 participants) and from 950 to 1,500 subjects provided by 6 global collaborators. A de-identified subject ID, COVID-19 status, age in years and sex were almost always included in the sample metadata. Where available, HLA class I and class II types were obtained from metadata supplied by the sample provider rather than from assay-based typing. The investigation overall reported the following: The amount of clinical and demographic metadata varied by source and participant and was provided uncurated.

The immunoSEQ Assay, a bias-controlled multiplex PCR, was used to amplify TCRbeta CDR3 regions from genomic DNA. As for how the authors treated the data: The number of nucleated cells in each sample was estimated from the amplification of reference gene primers within the assay. To quantify the absolute abundance of each unique TCRbeta CDR3 rearrangement, sequence reads were collapsed and filtered. For each sample, productive Simpson clonality was calculated by taking the square root of Simpson's diversity index across productive rearrangements. TCRdb re-hosts the immuneACCESS table, in-frame sequences only. Its copies lack some clones; in the studies checked, an unresolved V gene accounts for under half of them, and the cause for the rest is not known. V, J and clone size are taken as reported in that table, and D and trimming were inferred from the DNA itself. This sample holds hundreds of thousands of clones; around 86% were observed only once. 1.5% to 2% of the sample comes from the top ten.

Regarding this clone: Its antigen has not been determined. Base qualities are not recorded, but no much larger clone differs from it by a single base.

A second Seattle source provided samples from volunteer blood donors who had recovered from COVID-19. Collaborating institutions collected whole blood in K2EDTA tubes following their own protocols. For TCRbeta analysis, collaborator samples were shipped as frozen whole blood, as isolated PBMCs, or as DNA extracted from either sample type. Compared with germline, V lacks 4 bases and J lacks 5 bases; bases without a gene match: 7. From a lookup of the germline V gene, CDR1 and CDR2 are SGDLS and YYNGEE. The CDR3 starts with the cysteine, ends with the phenylalanine, and has 15 residues. CDR3 DNA only is kept here, 45 bases in frame from base 1.

The chain uses TRBV9 and TRBJ1-2; TRBD1 agrees with 11 junctional bases. The specimen was peripheral blood. This clonotype was obtained from a woman aged 55 to 70 who had recovered from COVID-19. In nucleotide form, the sequence is TGTGCCAGCAGCTCCTGGGACAGGGGGTTTTATGGCTACACCTTC. It translates to CASSSWDRGFYGYTF.